The T cell receptor beta chain described here comes from a study of shared clonotypes between healthy human individuals. The table came from immunoSEQ multiplex PCR; TCRdb's copy has only in-frame clones and leaves some out. Counted here are millions of clones, roughly 94% occurring once; the ten biggest clones make up approximately 0.13%. CDR3 length: 15 residues. Trimming cost V 6 bases and J 5 bases; bases outside gene matches: 3. Germline V CDR1 and CDR2: MNHNS, SASEGT. The chain recombines TRBV6-1 with TRBJ2-1; TRBD2 agrees at 14 bases. The receptor was isolated from a man aged 18 to 30 in good health. The sequencing input was naive CD4+ T cells sorted from blood. Described subset: CD45RA+ positively selected. CDR3 sequence: CASRAGLAGDNEQFF. The DNA for the CDR3 is TGTGCCAGCAGAGCGGGACTAGCGGGAGACAATGAGCAGTTCTTC.